This TCR beta chain appears in the sequencing data of a study of a mutant IDH1 vaccine in newly diagnosed glioma. Germline CDR1 and CDR2: SGHTA and FQGTGA. The CDR3 has 13 amino acids. The junction had 4 bases not matched to a gene; V was cut back by 1 base and J by 11 bases. For this clone: The antigen is undetermined.

Time point of the sample: week 47, end of study. Topical imiquimod was applied with each vaccine dose, which held 300 ug of mutant IDH1 20-mer peptide. Measured with immunoSEQ multiplex PCR; TCRdb has only the in-frame clones, and not every one. The table shows under 45,000 clones, with 65% to 90% occurring only once. The chain joins TRBV7-3 to TRBJ1-1, with TRBD1 matching 10 bases. The input for sequencing was PBMCs, taken from a glioma patient whose treatment included an IDH1 peptide vaccine. The sequence derives from a man between 18 and 35 years old with glioma. Some clones in this sample may be carry-over from other donors' samples. CDR3 DNA sequence: TGTGCCAGCAGCTTAAATCCGGGACAGGGGGCTTTCTTT. This codes for CASSLNPGQGAFF.